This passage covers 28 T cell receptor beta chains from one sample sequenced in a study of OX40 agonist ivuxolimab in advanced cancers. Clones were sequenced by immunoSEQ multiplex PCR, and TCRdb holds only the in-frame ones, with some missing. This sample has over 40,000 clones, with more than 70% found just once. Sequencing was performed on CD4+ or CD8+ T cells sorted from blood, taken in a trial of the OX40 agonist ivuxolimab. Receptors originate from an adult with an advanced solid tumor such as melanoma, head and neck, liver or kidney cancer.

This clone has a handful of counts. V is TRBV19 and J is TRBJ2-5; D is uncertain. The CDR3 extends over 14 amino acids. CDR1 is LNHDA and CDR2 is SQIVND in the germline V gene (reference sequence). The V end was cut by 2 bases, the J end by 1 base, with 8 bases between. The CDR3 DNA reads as TGTGCCAGTAGTATACAGGTAACCCAAGAGACCCAGTACTTC. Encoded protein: CASSIQVTQETQYF. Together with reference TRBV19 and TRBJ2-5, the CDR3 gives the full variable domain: DGGITQSPKYLFRKEGQNVTLSCEQNLNHDAMYWYRQDPGQGLRLIYYSQIVNDFQKGDIAEGYSVSREKKESFPLTVTSAQKNPTAFYLCASSIQVTQETQYFGPGTRLLVL.

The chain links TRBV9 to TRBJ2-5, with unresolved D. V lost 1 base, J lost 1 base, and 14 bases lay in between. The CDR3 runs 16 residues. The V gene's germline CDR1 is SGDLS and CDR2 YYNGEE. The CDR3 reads CASSVNQAVPQETQYF. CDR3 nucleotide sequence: TGTGCCAGCAGCGTAAATCAGGCAGTTCCCCAAGAGACCCAGTACTTC.

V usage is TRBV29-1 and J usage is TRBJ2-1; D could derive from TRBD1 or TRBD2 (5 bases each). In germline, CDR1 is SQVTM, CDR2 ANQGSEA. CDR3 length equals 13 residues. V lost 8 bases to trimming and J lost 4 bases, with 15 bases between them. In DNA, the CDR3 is TGCAGCATTTCCGGGACGGCTTACAATGAGCAGTTCTTC. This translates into CSISGTAYNEQFF.

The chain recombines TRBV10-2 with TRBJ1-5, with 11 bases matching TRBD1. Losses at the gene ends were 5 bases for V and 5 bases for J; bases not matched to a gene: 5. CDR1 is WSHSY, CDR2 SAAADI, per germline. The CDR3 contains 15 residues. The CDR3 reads CASSPGQGADQPQHF. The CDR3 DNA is TGCGCCAGCAGTCCAGGACAGGGGGCAGATCAGCCCCAGCATTTT.

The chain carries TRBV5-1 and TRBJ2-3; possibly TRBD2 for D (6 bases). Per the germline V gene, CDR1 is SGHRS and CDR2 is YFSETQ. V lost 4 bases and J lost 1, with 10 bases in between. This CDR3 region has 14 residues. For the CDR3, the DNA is TGCGCCAGCAGCCCGCGGGGCGGCACAGATACGCAGTATTTT. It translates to CASSPRGGTDTQYF.

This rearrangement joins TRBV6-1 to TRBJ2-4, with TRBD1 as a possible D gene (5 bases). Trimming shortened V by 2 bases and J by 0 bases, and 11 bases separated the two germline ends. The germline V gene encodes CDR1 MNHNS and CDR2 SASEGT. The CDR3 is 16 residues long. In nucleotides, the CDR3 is TGTGCCAGCAGTGAAATCAAGGGGCTAGCCAAAAACATTCAGTACTTC. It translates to CASSEIKGLAKNIQYF.

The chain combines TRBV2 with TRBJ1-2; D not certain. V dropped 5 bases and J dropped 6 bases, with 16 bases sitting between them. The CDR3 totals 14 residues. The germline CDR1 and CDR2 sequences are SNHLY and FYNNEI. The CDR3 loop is CASSHGREMDGYTF. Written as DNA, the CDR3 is TGTGCCAGCAGTCATGGACGGGAAATGGATGGCTACACCTTC.

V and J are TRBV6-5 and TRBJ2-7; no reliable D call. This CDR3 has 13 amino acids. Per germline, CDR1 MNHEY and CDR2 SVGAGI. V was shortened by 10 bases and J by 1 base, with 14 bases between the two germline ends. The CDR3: CAIREDESYEQYF. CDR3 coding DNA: TGTGCCATCCGAGAAGACGAGTCCTACGAGCAGTACTTC.

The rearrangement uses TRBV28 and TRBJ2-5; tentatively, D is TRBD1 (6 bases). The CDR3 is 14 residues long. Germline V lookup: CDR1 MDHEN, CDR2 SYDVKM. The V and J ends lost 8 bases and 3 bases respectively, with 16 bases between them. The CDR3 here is CASGRARGEETQYF. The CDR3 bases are TGTGCCAGCGGACGGGCCAGGGGTGAAGAGACCCAGTACTTC.

DNA of the CDR3: TGTGCCAGCAGTTTGGTACAGGGGCACATTGGCAATCAGCCCCAGCATTTT. Amino acid sequence: CASSLVQGHIGNQPQHF. The chain combines TRBV28 with TRBJ1-5, with TRBD1 matching 7 bases. Per the germline V gene, CDR1 is MDHEN and CDR2 is SYDVKM. The CDR3 runs to 17 residues. J lost 2 bases, V lost 3 bases, and 10 bases had no gene match.

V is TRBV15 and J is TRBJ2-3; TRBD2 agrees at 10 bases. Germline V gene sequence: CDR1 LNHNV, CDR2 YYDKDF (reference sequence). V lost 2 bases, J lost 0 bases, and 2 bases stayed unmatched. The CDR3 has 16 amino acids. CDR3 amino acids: CATSRLTSGSTDTQYF. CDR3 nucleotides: TGTGCCACCAGCAGACTGACTAGCGGGAGCACAGATACGCAGTATTTT.

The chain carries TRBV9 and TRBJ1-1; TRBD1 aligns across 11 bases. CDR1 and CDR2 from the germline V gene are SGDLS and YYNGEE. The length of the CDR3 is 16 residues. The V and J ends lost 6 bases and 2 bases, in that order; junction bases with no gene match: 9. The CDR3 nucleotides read TGTGCCAGCACCCCTTCCAGGACAGGGGGCAACACTGAAGCTTTCTTT. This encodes CASTPSRTGGNTEAFF.

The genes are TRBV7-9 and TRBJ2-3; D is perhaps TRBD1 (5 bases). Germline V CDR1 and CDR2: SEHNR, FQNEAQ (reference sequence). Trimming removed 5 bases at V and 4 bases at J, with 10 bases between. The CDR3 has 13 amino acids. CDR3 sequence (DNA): TGTGCCAGCAGCCCGTCAGGGCCAGATACGCAGTATTTT. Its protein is CASSPSGPDTQYF.

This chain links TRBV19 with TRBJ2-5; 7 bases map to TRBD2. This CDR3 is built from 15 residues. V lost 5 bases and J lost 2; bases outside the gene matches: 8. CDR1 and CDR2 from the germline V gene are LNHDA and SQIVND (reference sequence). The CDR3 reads CASSQLVGRQETQYF. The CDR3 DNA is TGTGCCAGTAGTCAGCTAGTCGGGAGGCAAGAGACCCAGTACTTC. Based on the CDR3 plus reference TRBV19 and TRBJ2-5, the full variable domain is DGGITQSPKYLFRKEGQNVTLSCEQNLNHDAMYWYRQDPGQGLRLIYYSQIVNDFQKGDIAEGYSVSREKKESFPLTVTSAQKNPTAFYLCASSQLVGRQETQYFGPGTRLLVL.

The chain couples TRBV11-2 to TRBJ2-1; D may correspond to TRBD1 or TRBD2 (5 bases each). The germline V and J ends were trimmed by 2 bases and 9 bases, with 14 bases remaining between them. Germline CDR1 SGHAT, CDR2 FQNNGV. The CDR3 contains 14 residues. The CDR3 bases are TGTGCCAGCAGCTTACCCGTCCGGGGCGGTGAGCAGTTCTTC. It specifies CASSLPVRGGEQFF.

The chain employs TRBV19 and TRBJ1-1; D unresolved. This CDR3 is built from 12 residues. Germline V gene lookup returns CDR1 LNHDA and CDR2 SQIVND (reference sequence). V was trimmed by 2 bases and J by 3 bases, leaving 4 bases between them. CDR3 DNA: TGTGCCAGTAGTATACGACACACTGAAGCTTTCTTT. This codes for CASSIRHTEAFF.

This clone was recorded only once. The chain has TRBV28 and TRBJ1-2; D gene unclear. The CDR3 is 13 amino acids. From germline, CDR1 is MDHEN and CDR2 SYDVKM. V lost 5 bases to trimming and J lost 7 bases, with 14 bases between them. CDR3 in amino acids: CASSLSSPRGYTF. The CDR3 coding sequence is TGTGCCAGCAGTCTCTCCTCCCCCCGTGGCTACACCTTC.

The CDR3 loop reads CASSSTGGSTDTQYF. DNA of the CDR3: TGTGCCAGCAGTTCCACCGGGGGTAGCACAGATACGCAGTATTTT. The chain joins TRBV7-2 to TRBJ2-3; a possible D gene is TRBD2 (6 bases). V was trimmed by 6 bases and J by 0 bases, leaving 13 bases between them. The germline CDR1 and CDR2 sequences are SGHTA and FQGNSA. CDR3 size: 15 residues.

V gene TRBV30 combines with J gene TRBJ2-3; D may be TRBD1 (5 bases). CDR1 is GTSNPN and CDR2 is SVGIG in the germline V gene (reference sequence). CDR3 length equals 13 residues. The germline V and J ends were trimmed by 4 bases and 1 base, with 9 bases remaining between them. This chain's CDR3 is CAWTGMGTDTQYF. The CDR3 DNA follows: TGTGCCTGGACAGGGATGGGCACAGATACGCAGTATTTT.

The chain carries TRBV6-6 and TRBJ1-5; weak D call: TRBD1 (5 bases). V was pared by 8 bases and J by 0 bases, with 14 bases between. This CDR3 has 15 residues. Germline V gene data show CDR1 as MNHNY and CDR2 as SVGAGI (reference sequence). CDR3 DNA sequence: TGTGCCAGCGGGGACGACAGTTATAGCAATCAGCCCCAGCATTTT. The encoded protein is CASGDDSYSNQPQHF.

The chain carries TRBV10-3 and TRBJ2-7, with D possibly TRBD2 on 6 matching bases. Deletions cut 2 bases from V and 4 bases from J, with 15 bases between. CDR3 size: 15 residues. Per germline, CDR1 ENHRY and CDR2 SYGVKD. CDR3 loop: CAISETQRASYEQYF. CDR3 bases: TGTGCCATCAGTGAGACCCAGCGGGCCTCTTACGAGCAGTACTTC.

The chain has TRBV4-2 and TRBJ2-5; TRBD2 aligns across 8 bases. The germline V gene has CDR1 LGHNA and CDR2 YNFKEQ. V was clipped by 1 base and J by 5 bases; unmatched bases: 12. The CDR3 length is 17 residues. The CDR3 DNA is TGTGCCAGCAGCCAAGGGGTGCAGCGGGGGATTGAGGAGACCCAGTACTTC. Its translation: CASSQGVQRGIEETQYF.

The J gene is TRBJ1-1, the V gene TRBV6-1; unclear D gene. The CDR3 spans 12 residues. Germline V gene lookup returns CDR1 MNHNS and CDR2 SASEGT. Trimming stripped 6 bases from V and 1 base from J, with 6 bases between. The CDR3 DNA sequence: TGTGCCAGCAGGTTCAGGAACACTGAAGCTTTCTTT. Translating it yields CASRFRNTEAFF.

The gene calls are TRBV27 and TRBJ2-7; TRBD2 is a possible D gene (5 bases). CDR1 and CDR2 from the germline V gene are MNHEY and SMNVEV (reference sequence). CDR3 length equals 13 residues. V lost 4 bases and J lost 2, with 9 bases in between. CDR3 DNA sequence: TGTGCCAGCAGTTCCGGGATCACCTACGAGCAGTACTTC. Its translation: CASSSGITYEQYF.

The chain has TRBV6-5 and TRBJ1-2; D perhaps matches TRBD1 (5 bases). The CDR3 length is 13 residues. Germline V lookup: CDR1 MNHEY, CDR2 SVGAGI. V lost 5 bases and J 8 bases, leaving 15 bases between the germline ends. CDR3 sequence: CASSPRGTRGYTF. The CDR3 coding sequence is TGTGCCAGCAGTCCCCGAGGGACGCGCGGCTACACCTTC.

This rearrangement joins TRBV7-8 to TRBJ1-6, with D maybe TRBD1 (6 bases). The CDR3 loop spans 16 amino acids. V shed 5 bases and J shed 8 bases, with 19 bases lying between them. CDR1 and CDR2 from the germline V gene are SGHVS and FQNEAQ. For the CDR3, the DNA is TGTGCCAGCAGCCTCCGGACAGAAGCACTTTATTCACCCCTCCACTTT. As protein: CASSLRTEALYSPLHF.

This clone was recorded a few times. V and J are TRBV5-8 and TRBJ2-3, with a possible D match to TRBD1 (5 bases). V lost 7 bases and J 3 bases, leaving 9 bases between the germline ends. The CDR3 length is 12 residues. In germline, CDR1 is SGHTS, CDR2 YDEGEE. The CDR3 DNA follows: TGTGCCAGCGGACACACAACAGATACGCAGTATTTT. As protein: CASGHTTDTQYF.

CDR3: CASRTGGRGYTF. In nucleotides, the CDR3 is TGTGCCAGCCGGACAGGGGGCCGGGGCTACACCTTC. The V gene is TRBV28, the J gene TRBJ1-2; 11 bases match TRBD1. Germline assignment: CDR1 MDHEN and CDR2 SYDVKM. The CDR3 extends over 12 amino acids. The V segment lost 8 bases and the J segment 8 bases; nucleotides outside the gene matches: 4.